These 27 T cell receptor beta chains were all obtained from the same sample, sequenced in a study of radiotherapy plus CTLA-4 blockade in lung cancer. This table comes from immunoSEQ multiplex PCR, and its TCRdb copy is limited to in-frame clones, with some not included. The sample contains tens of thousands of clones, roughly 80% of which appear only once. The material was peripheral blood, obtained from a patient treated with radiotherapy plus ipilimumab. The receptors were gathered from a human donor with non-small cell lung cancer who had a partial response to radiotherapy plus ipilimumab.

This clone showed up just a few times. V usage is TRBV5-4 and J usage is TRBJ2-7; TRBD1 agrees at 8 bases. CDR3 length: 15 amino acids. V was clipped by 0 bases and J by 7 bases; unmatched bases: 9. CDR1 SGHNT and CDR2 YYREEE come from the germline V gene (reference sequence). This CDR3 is CASSLDAGRTGEQYF. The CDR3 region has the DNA TGTGCCAGCAGCTTGGATGCGGGCAGGACAGGGGAGCAGTACTTC.

The CDR3 is CASSSGTGSSYNSPLHF. In DNA form, the CDR3 reads TGTGCCAGCAGCTCCGGGACAGGGAGCTCCTATAATTCACCCCTCCACTTT. The rearrangement joins TRBV5-4 to TRBJ1-6; TRBD1 matches 9 bases. Unmatched junction bases numbered 4, after V lost 3 bases and J lost 0 bases. Germline V gene lookup returns CDR1 SGHNT and CDR2 YYREEE (reference sequence). The CDR3 length is 17 residues.

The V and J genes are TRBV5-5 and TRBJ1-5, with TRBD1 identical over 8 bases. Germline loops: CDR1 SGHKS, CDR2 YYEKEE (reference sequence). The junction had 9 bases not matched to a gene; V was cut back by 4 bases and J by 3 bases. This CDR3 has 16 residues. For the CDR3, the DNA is TGTGCCAGCAGCCGACAGGGGACAGGTGACAATCAGCCCCAGCATTTT. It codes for CASSRQGTGDNQPQHF.

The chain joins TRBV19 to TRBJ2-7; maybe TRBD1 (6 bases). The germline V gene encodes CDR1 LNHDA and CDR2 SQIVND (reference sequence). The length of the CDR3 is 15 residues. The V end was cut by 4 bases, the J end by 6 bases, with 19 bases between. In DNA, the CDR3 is TGTGCCAGTAGTACAACAGGGTCAGGGCTGGTCGAGCAGTACTTC. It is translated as CASSTTGSGLVEQYF.

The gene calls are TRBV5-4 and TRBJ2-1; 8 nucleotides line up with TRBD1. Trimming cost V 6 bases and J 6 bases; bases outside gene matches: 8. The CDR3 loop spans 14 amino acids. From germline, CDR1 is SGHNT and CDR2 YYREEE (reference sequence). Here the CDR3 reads CASIRTGKSNEQFF. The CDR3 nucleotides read TGTGCCAGCATCCGGACAGGGAAGAGCAATGAGCAGTTCTTC.

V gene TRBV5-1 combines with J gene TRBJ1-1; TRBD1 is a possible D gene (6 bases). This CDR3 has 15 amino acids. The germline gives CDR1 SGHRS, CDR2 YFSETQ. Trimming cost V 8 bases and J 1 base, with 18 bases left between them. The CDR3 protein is CASSPSGTPNTEAFF. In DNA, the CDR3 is TGCGCCAGTAGTCCCTCCGGGACACCGAACACTGAAGCTTTCTTT.

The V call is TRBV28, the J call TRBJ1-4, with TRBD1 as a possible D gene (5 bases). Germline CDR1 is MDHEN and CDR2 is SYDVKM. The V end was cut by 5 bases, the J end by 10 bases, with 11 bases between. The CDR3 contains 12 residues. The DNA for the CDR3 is TGTGCCAGCAGTCCGCTCGGGGGAAAACTGTTTTTT. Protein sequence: CASSPLGGKLFF. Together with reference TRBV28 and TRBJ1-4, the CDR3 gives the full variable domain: DVKVTQSSRYLVKRTGEKVFLECVQDMDHENMFWYRQDPGLGLRLIYFSYDVKMKEKGDIPEGYSVSREKKERFSLILESASTNQTSMYLCASSPLGGKLFFGSGTQLSVL.

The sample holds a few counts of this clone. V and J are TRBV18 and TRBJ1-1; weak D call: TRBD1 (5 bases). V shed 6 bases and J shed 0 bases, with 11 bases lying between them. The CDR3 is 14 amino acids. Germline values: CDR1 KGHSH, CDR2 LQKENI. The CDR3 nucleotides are TGTGCCAGCTCCCCGGGGGTCATGAACACTGAAGCTTTCTTT. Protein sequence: CASSPGVMNTEAFF.

The chain's CDR3 is CASSLGHEGTGELFF. For the CDR3, the DNA is TGCGCCAGCAGCTTGGGGCACGAGGGCACCGGGGAGCTGTTTTTT. The chain is built from TRBV5-1 and TRBJ2-2; D is perhaps TRBD2 (5 bases). The CDR3 has 15 amino acids. Trimming took off 0 bases at V and 4 bases at J, with 10 bases between the two ends. Germline CDR1 SGHRS, CDR2 YFSETQ.

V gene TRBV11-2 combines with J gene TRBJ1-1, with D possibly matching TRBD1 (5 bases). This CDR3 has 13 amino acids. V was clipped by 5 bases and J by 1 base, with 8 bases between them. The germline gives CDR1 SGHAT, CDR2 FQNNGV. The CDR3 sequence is CASSQGWNTEAFF. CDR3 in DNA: TGTGCCAGCAGCCAGGGATGGAACACTGAAGCTTTCTTT.

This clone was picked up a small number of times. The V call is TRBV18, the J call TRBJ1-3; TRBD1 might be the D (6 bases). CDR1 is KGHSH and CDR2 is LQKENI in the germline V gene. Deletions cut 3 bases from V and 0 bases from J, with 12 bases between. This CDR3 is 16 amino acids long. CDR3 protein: CASSPGTLVSGNTIYF. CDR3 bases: TGTGCCAGCTCACCGGGGACACTCGTCTCTGGAAACACCATATATTTT. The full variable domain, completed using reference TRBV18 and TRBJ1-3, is NAGVMQNPRHLVRRRGQEARLRCSPMKGHSHVYWYRQLPEEGLKFMVYLQKENIIDESGMPKERFSAEFPKEGPSILRIQQVVRGDSAAYFCASSPGTLVSGNTIYFGEGSWLTVV.

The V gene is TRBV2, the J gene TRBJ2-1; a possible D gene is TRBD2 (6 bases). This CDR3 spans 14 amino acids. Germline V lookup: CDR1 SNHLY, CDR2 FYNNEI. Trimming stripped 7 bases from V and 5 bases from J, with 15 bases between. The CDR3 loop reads CASKGAGNHNEQFF. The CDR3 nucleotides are TGTGCCAGCAAGGGCGCGGGGAACCACAATGAGCAGTTCTTC.

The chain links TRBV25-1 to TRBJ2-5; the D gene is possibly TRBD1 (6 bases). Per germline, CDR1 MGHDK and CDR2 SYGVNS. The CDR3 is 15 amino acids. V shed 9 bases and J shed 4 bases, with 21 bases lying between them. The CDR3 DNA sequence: TGTGCCAGACCCCGGGGACAACCCGGTCGAGAGACCCAGTACTTC. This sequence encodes CARPRGQPGRETQYF.

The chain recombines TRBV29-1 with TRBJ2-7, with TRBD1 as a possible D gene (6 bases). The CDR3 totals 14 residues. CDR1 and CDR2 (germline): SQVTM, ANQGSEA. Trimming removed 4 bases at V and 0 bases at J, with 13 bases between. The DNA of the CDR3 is TGCAGCGTTGTCCGGACAGAGAGCTCCTACGAGCAGTACTTC. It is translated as CSVVRTESSYEQYF.

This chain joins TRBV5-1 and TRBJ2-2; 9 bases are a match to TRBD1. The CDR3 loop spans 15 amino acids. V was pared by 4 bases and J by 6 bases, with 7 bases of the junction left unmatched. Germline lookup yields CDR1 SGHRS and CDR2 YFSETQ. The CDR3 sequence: CASSVRDREAGELFF. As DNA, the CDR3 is TGCGCCAGCAGCGTCCGGGACAGGGAGGCCGGGGAGCTGTTTTTT.

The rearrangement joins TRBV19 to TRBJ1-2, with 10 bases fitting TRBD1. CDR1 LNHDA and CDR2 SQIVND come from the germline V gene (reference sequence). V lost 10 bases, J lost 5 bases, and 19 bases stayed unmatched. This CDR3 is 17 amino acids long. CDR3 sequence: CATSEESGTGEWYGYTF. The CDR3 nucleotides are TGTGCCACCAGCGAGGAATCCGGGACAGGGGAGTGGTATGGCTACACCTTC.

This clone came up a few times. This CDR3 reads CASGQGYNEQFF. The CDR3 region has the DNA TGTGCCAGTGGACAGGGTTACAATGAGCAGTTCTTC. The rearrangement uses TRBV7-9 and TRBJ2-1; 8 bases align to TRBD1. V gave up 9 bases and J gave up 4 bases; unmatched junction bases: 2. Per the germline V gene, CDR1 is SEHNR and CDR2 is FQNEAQ (reference sequence). The CDR3 has 12 amino acids.

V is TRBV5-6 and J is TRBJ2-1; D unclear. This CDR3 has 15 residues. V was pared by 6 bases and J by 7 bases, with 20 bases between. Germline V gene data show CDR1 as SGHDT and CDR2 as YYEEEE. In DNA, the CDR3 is TGTGCCAGCATCCCGTCTACGAGTGACAAAAATGAGCAGTTCTTC. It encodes CASIPSTSDKNEQFF.

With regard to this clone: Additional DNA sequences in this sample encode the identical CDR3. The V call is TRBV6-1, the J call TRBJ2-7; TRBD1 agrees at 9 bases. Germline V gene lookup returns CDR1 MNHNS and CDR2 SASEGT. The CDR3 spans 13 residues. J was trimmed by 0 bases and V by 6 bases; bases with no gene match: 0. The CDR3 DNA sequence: TGTGCCAGCAGGGACAGGGGCTCCTACGAGCAGTACTTC. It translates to CASRDRGSYEQYF.

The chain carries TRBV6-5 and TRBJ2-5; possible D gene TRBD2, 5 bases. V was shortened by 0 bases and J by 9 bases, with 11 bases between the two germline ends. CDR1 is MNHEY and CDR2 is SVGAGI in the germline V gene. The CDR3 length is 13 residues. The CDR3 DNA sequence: TGTGCCAGCAGTTACTCAGCTGGGGAGCCCCAGTACTTC. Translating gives CASSYSAGEPQYF.

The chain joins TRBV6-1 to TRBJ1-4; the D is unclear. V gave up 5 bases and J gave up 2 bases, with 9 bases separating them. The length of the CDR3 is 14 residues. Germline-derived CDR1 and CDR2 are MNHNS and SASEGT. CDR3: CASSKVGTNEKLFF. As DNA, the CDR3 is TGTGCCAGCAGTAAGGTCGGGACTAATGAAAAACTGTTTTTT.

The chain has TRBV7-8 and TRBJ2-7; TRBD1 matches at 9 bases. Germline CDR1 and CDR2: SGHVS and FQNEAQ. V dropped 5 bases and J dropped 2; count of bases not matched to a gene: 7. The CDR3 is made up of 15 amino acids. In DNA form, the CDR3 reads TGTGCCAGCAGCGAAACCGGGACAGGGACCTACGAGCAGTACTTC. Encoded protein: CASSETGTGTYEQYF.

The CDR3 loop is CASSLGQGSSYEQYF. The CDR3 coding sequence is TGTGCCAGCAGCCTTGGACAGGGGAGCTCCTACGAGCAGTACTTC. This sequence joins TRBV6-5 and TRBJ2-7; 9 bases map to TRBD1. The CDR3 covers 15 residues. Germline assignment: CDR1 MNHEY and CDR2 SVGAGI. V shed 6 bases, J shed 0 bases, and the junction held 6 bases outside the gene matches.

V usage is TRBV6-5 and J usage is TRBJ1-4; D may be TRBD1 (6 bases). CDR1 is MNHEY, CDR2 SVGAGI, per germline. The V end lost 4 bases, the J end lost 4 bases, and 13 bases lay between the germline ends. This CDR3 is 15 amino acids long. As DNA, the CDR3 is TGTGCCAGCAGTTTCGGACAGCTGAGTAATGAAAAACTGTTTTTT. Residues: CASSFGQLSNEKLFF.

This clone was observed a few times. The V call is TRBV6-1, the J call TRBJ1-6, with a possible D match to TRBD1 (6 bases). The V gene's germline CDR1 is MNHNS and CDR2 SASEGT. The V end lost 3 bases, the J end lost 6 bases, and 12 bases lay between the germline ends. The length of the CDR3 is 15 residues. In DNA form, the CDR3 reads TGTGCCAGCAGTGATGGGGACACTTTTAATTCACCCCTCCACTTT. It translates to CASSDGDTFNSPLHF.

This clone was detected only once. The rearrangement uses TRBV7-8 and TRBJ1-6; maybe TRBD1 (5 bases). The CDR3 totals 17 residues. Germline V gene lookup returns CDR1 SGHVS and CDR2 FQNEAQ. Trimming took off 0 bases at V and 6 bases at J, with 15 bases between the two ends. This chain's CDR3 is CASSLAGGGKANSPLHF. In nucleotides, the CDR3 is TGTGCCAGCAGCTTAGCCGGGGGGGGGAAGGCTAATTCACCCCTCCACTTT.

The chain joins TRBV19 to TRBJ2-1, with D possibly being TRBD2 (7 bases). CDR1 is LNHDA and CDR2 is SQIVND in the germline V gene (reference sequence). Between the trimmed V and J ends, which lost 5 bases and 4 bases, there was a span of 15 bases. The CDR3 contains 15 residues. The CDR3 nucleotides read TGTGCCAGTAGTTCGGGGGGCGGCCGATACAATGAGCAGTTCTTC. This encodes CASSSGGGRYNEQFF.